This T cell receptor beta chain was recovered during a study of blood T cell repertoires in COVID-19. Original analysis: By means of reference gene primer amplification, nucleated cell counts were estimated. Using immunoSEQ multiplex PCR, the repertoire was profiled, and TCRdb retains in-frame clones only, with some absent. The DNA was the basis for D and trimming; V, J and clone size are from that table. The sample yields about 220,000 clones, 70% to 90% seen once. The source material was PBMCs or T cells enriched from blood (not recorded which). The TCR was taken from a woman in her 40s with acute COVID-19.

CDR3 sequence: CSVGDGSDTQYF. The CDR3 region has the DNA TGCAGCGTTGGAGACGGTTCAGATACGCAGTATTTT. The chain carries TRBV29-1 and TRBJ2-3, with D uncertain. The V end lost 4 bases, the J end lost 4 bases, and 9 bases lay between the germline ends. The CDR3 consists of 12 residues. CDR1 and CDR2 (germline): SQVTM, ANQGSEA.